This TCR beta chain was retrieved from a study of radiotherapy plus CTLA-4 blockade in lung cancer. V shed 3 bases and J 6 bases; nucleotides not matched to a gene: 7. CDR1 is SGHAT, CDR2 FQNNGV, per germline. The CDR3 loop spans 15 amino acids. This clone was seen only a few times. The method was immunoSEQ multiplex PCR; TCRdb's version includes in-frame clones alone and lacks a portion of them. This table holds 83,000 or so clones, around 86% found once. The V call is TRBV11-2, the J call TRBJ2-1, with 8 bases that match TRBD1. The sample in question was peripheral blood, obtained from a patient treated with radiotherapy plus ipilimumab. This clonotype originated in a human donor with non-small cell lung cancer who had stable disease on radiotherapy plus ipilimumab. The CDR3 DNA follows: TGTGCCAGCAGCTTCGGACAGGGAACGGTCAATGAGCAGTTCTTC. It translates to CASSFGQGTVNEQFF.